This T cell receptor beta chain is from a study of CD8+ T cells in alopecia areata. This CDR3 has 15 residues. V lost 1 base, J lost 2 bases, and 11 bases lay in between. Germline V CDR1 and CDR2: SEHNR, FQNEAQ (reference sequence). Study-wide results and caveats: Normal scalp had lower clonality than lesional scalp, with alopecia totalis/universalis lesions showing this most strongly. Tofacitinib significantly reduced both scalp clonality and expanded CD8+ clones among the top 100. Compared with mice, patients displayed less clear TCR sharing, possibly for HLA-related reasons. Scalp sample sequencing also detects resident alphabeta T cells of normal skin.

RNA extraction was followed by reverse transcription into cDNA, which acted as the sequencing template. Assay: immunoSEQ multiplex PCR; the TCRdb copy retains only in-frame clones and omits some. The sample includes roughly 100,000 clones, more than 75% of them seen just once. The table lists this clone with a count of one. Its matching antigen is unknown. The treatment is: oral pan-JAK inhibitor, 5-10 mg twice daily. This chain links TRBV7-9 with TRBJ2-5; D uncertain. The receptor comes from a human donor with alopecia areata. The material sequenced was CD8+ T cells sorted from blood, taken at approximately week 30, from a patient treated with tofacitinib. In nucleotides, the CDR3 is TGTGCCAGCAGCTTAGTCGGCCTTGGGCAAGAGACCCAGTACTTC. This translates into CASSLVGLGQETQYF.